Listed here is a single TCR beta chain. Antigen: not known. V was pared by 0 bases and J by 6 bases, with 12 bases between. This CDR3 region has 15 residues. The V gene's germline CDR1 is LNHNV and CDR2 YYDKDF (reference sequence). Primed by a sample-barcoded 5' primer and a J-beta primer mix, a second PCR proceeded for 7 to 11 cycles. MiXCR, applied by TCRdb to the 5' RACE reads, yields one record per CDR3 protein. The repertoire holds 1.5 million to 2 million distinct CDR3 sequences, with approximately 32% as singletons. Donation came from healthy Caucasian individuals in Russia who were aged roughly 6 to 95. Ten milliliters of peripheral blood were drawn from each donor. The record originates from a study of blood T cells in healthy people across ages. Study-wide context: Roughly one uniquely barcoded beta molecule per two T cells was captured. Study observations and caveats: Naive CD4+ cells and diversity were both higher in long-lived donors than in aged donors.

The V gene is TRBV15, the J gene TRBJ2-1; the D is unclear. The receptor's source is a woman younger than 45 in good health. Material: blood. The CDR3 is CATSRDLVVGNEQFF. The CDR3 bases are TGTGCCACCAGCAGAGATCTGGTGGTAGGCAATGAGCAGTTCTTC.